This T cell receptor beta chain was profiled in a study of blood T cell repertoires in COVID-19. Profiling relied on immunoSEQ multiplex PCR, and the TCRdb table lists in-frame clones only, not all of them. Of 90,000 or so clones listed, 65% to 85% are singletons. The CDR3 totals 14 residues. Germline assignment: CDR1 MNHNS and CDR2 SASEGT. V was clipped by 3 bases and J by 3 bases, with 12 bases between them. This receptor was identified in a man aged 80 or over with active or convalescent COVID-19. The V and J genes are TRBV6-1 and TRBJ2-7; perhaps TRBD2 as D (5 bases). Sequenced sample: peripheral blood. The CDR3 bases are TGTGCCAGCAGTGAGTCCGGGATTCGCTACGAGCAGTACTTC. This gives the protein CASSESGIRYEQYF.